This T cell receptor (beta chain) was identified in a study of radiotherapy plus CTLA-4 blockade in lung cancer. In the study overall: Disease control was present in 30% to 35% of patients, and objective responses in 15% to 20%. Findings and limits, study-wide: Per reports, early blood T cell clone dynamics, plus interferon-beta, forecast response most strongly. Radiotherapy plus ipilimumab was followed by expansion in blood of tumor-derived TCR clones.

This CDR3 has 14 amino acids. With 2 bases clipped from V and 2 bases from J, the junction kept 2 bases outside the gene matches. Looked up from germline, CDR1 is SGHNT and CDR2 is YYREEE (reference sequence). Details on this clone: Antigen unknown.

The table came from immunoSEQ multiplex PCR; TCRdb's copy has only in-frame clones and leaves some out. The table has about 77,000 clones, under 75% seen once; the top ten hold 9.5% to 10%. Focal radiation was given together with CTLA-4 blockade (ipilimumab) to patients with chemo-refractory metastatic non-small-cell lung cancer. This TCR was sampled from a human donor with non-small cell lung cancer whose response to radiotherapy plus ipilimumab could not be evaluated. The starting material was peripheral blood, obtained from a patient treated with radiotherapy plus ipilimumab. The V call is TRBV5-4, the J call TRBJ2-7, with 9 nucleotides matching TRBD1. Written as DNA, the CDR3 is TGTGCCAGCAGCTTTGACAGGGGGGCCTACGAGCAGTACTTC. Translation: CASSFDRGAYEQYF.